Included here is one T cell receptor (beta chain) sequence, with context. Trimming removed 3 bases from V and 8 bases from J; junction bases left unmatched: 15. Germline assignment: CDR1 SEHNR and CDR2 FQNEAQ (reference sequence). The CDR3 consists of 17 residues. The data were obtained in a study of blood T cell repertoires in COVID-19. Study in general: Sites in the United States, Italy and Spain provided acute and convalescent COVID-19 samples.

How the authors handled the data: Reference gene primer amplification gave nucleated cell count estimates. Produced via immunoSEQ multiplex PCR; TCRdb's table is partial and in-frame only. The V and J calls and clone size come from that table; D and trimming were worked out from the DNA. Of about 67,000 clones listed, about 89% are singletons. The TCR comes from a man aged 45-65 years with active COVID-19. This chain joins TRBV7-9 and TRBJ2-1; 8 nucleotides align to TRBD2. Source material: peripheral blood. CDR3 sequence (DNA): TGTGCCAGCAGCTTGGGTAGCGGGATGGGTACGTTCGATGAGCAGTTCTTC. Translating it yields CASSLGSGMGTFDEQFF.